A single sample gave rise to the 22 T cell receptor beta chains below, sequenced in a study of cytomegalovirus exposure and HLA in healthy donors. Amplification used 60 Vbeta primers and 13 Jbeta primers. Assay used: immunoSEQ multiplex PCR; TCRdb lists only in-frame clones, some missing. Among tens of thousands of clones listed, around 74% were seen once. The source material was PBMCs. Receptors originate from a man aged 25-45 years in good health and CMV-seronegative.

In this sample, this clone turned up a few times. The genes are TRBV7-9 and TRBJ1-3, with no clear D. This CDR3 region has 16 residues. Germline CDR1 and CDR2: SEHNR and FQNEAQ (reference sequence). V was pared by 5 bases and J by 0 bases, with 14 bases between. CDR3 bases: TGTGCCAGCAGCATACAGACGGCCGGCTCTGGAAACACCATATATTTT. Translation: CASSIQTAGSGNTIYF. Full variable domain (remainder filled in from reference TRBV7-9 and TRBJ1-3): DTGVSQNPRHKITKRGQNVTFRCDPISEHNRLYWYRQTLGQGPEFLTYFQNEAQLEKSRLLSDRFSAERPKGSFSTLEIQRTEQGDSAMYLCASSIQTAGSGNTIYFGEGSWLTVV.

The rearrangement links TRBV5-1 to TRBJ2-1, with unresolved D. V was shortened by 0 bases and J by 1 base, with 5 bases between the two germline ends. Germline V lookup: CDR1 SGHRS, CDR2 YFSETQ. CDR3 length: 14 amino acids. The CDR3 loop is CASSLAGSYNEQFF. CDR3 DNA: TGCGCCAGCAGCTTGGCCGGGTCCTACAATGAGCAGTTCTTC.

The rearrangement links TRBV5-1 to TRBJ2-7; D remains ambiguous. V dropped 4 bases and J dropped 3 bases, with 11 bases sitting between them. The CDR3 is 13 amino acids. The germline V gene has CDR1 SGHRS and CDR2 YFSETQ. The CDR3 nucleotides are TGCGCCAGCAGCCCGACTCCAGACTACGAGCAGTACTTC. This translates into CASSPTPDYEQYF.

This clone has a handful of counts. This rearrangement joins TRBV2 to TRBJ2-7, with 8 bases lining up with TRBD2. Trimming cost V 1 base and J 5 bases; bases outside gene matches: 31. CDR1 SNHLY and CDR2 FYNNEI come from the germline V gene. The CDR3 covers 23 residues. For the CDR3, the DNA is TGTGCCAGCAGTGAAGGTCTACCTTTTCCAGGACTAGCAGGATACCCCCCTGCGGACGAGCAGTACTTC. Amino acid sequence: CASSEGLPFPGLAGYPPADEQYF.

The genes are TRBV6-6 and TRBJ2-7; no firm D call. Trimming removed 8 bases from V and 4 bases from J, with 9 bases in between. From germline, CDR1 is MNHNY and CDR2 SVGAGI (reference sequence). The CDR3 sequence is 11 residues long. The CDR3 loop is CASAHEYEQYF. The CDR3 nucleotides are TGTGCCAGCGCCCATGAGTACGAGCAGTACTTC.

The chain joins TRBV5-6 to TRBJ1-5; D possibly corresponds to TRBD1 (6 bases). Between the trimmed V and J ends, which lost 5 bases and 3 bases, there was a span of 12 bases. This CDR3 contains 14 residues. Germline loops: CDR1 SGHDT, CDR2 YYEEEE. CDR3 in amino acids: CASSYGTYNQPQHF. In nucleotides, the CDR3 is TGTGCCAGCAGTTACGGGACATACAATCAGCCCCAGCATTTT.

The chain uses TRBV7-9 and TRBJ2-3; 7 nucleotides match TRBD2. This CDR3 comprises 17 residues. Germline V gene sequence: CDR1 SEHNR, CDR2 FQNEAQ (reference sequence). V dropped 1 base and J dropped 0; count of bases not matched to a gene: 7. DNA for the CDR3: TGTGCCAGCAGCTTAGGGTCTAGCGGTACTAGCACAGATACGCAGTATTTT. Translated, it gives CASSLGSSGTSTDTQYF.

The chain recombines TRBV11-2 with TRBJ2-1, with TRBD2 as a possible D gene (6 bases). Trimming shortened V by 6 bases and J by 6 bases, and 12 bases separated the two germline ends. CDR1 and CDR2 (germline): SGHAT, FQNNGV. The CDR3 extends over 13 amino acids. CDR3 in DNA: TGTGCCAGCAGGTCTCGGGGAGGCAATGAGCAGTTCTTC. Its translation: CASRSRGGNEQFF. Variable domain in full (rest from reference TRBV11-2 and TRBJ2-1): EAGVAQSPRYKIIEKRQSVAFWCNPISGHATLYWYQQILGQGPKLLIQFQNNGVVDDSQLPKDRFSAERLKGVDSTLKIQPAKLEDSAVYLCASRSRGGNEQFFGPGTRLTVL.

J is TRBJ2-1 and V is TRBV5-4, with D possibly being TRBD2 (5 bases). Deletions cut 2 bases from V and 3 bases from J, with 12 bases between. There are 15 residues in the CDR3. Germline-derived CDR1 and CDR2 are SGHNT and YYREEE (reference sequence). The CDR3 reads CASSLRPGIYNEQFF. The CDR3 DNA reads TGTGCCAGCAGCTTAAGACCCGGGATCTACAATGAGCAGTTCTTC.

The rearrangement links TRBV10-1 to TRBJ1-1; D is ambiguous. CDR1 and CDR2 (germline): WNHNN, SYGVQD (reference sequence). This CDR3 has 11 residues. Trimming removed 3 bases at V and 10 bases at J, with 9 bases between. The CDR3 here is CASSDGVSAFF. The CDR3 nucleotides are TGCGCCAGCAGTGACGGGGTGTCAGCTTTCTTT.

The gene calls are TRBV6-1 and TRBJ2-1; no clear D. With 6 bases removed from V and 3 bases from J, the gap between germline ends came to 3 bases. This CDR3 is built from 11 residues. The V gene's germline CDR1 is MNHNS and CDR2 SASEGT. CDR3 in DNA: TGTGCCAGCAGCATCTACAATGAGCAGTTCTTC. It is translated as CASSIYNEQFF.

This chain connects TRBV19 to TRBJ2-7, with 9 bases matching TRBD2. The V segment lost 3 bases and the J segment 2 bases; nucleotides outside the gene matches: 8. The germline V gene encodes CDR1 LNHDA and CDR2 SQIVND (reference sequence). The CDR3 has 16 amino acids. The CDR3 DNA is TGTGCCAGTAGTATGACTCTAGCGGGAACACCCTACGAGCAGTACTTC. As protein: CASSMTLAGTPYEQYF.

This chain links TRBV14 with TRBJ1-1, with a weak D call TRBD1 (6 bases). The CDR3 extends over 14 amino acids. Germline-derived CDR1 and CDR2 are SGHDN and FVKESK. V lost 3 bases and J 6 bases, leaving 14 bases between the germline ends. CDR3 coding DNA: TGTGCCAGCAGCCATCTCCAGGGGTTCGCTGAAGCTTTCTTT. Translated, it gives CASSHLQGFAEAFF.

The chain links TRBV6-1 to TRBJ2-1; possible D gene TRBD2, 6 bases. The CDR3 runs to 15 residues. The germline V and J ends were trimmed by 4 bases and 3 bases, with 13 bases remaining between them. The germline V gene has CDR1 MNHNS and CDR2 SASEGT. The CDR3 DNA reads TGTGCCAGCAGTGCCGCGGGATTGTTCTACAATGAGCAGTTCTTC. Translation gives CASSAAGLFYNEQFF.

The rearrangement links TRBV30 to TRBJ1-1; D possibly corresponds to TRBD1 (5 bases). The ends were cut back, 4 bases at V and 3 bases at J, with 12 bases in the middle. This CDR3 is 13 amino acids long. Germline V gene sequence: CDR1 GTSNPN, CDR2 SVGIG (reference sequence). The CDR3 DNA sequence: TGTGCCTGGACCTCCGACAGCTACACTGAAGCTTTCTTT. This translates into CAWTSDSYTEAFF.

This clone was recorded only once. The J gene is TRBJ1-1, the V gene TRBV6-5; D is unclear. The V gene's germline CDR1 is MNHEY and CDR2 SVGAGI. The CDR3 length is 12 residues. V was cut by 6 bases and J by 4 bases, with 9 bases left in between. The CDR3 protein is CASRAPGTEAFF. DNA for the CDR3: TGTGCCAGCAGGGCCCCTGGCACTGAAGCTTTCTTT.

CDR3 DNA: TGTGCCAGCTCACCTTCGACAGGGGGCTCTGGAAACACCATATATTTT. Its translation: CASSPSTGGSGNTIYF. The J gene is TRBJ1-3, the V gene TRBV18, with TRBD1 matching over 9 bases. Trimming took 3 bases from V and 0 from J; bases not matched to a gene: 3. The CDR3 contains 16 residues. CDR1 KGHSH and CDR2 LQKENI come from the germline V gene.

The chain has TRBV6-5 and TRBJ1-1, with 11 bases that match TRBD1. Germline values: CDR1 MNHEY, CDR2 SVGAGI. This CDR3 is 14 amino acids long. Trimming at V came to 5 bases and at J to 6 bases, leaving 5 bases not matched to a gene. The CDR3 nucleotides read TGTGCCAGCAGTCTGCCGGGACAGGGGGCTGAAGCTTTCTTT. This sequence encodes CASSLPGQGAEAFF.

This rearrangement joins TRBV13 to TRBJ2-7; 9 nucleotides align to TRBD1. The CDR3 is 15 residues long. The trim removed 5 bases at V and 1 base at J, leaving 6 bases unmatched. The V gene's germline CDR1 is PRHDT and CDR2 FYEKMQ (reference sequence). Here the CDR3 DNA reads TGTGCCAGCAGCGGCCGGGACAGGGCTTCCTACGAGCAGTACTTC. Encoded protein: CASSGRDRASYEQYF.

The chain has TRBV6-5 and TRBJ2-1, with D unclear. V was shortened by 8 bases and J by 6 bases, with 8 bases between the two germline ends. The germline V gene encodes CDR1 MNHEY and CDR2 SVGAGI. The CDR3 length is 11 residues. Here the CDR3 reads CASFRGNEQFF. DNA of the CDR3: TGTGCCAGCTTCCGCGGCAATGAGCAGTTCTTC.

The chain is built from TRBV28 and TRBJ2-5; 7 nucleotides agree with TRBD1. The germline V gene encodes CDR1 MDHEN and CDR2 SYDVKM. This CDR3 has 16 residues. The junction had 10 bases not matched to a gene; V was cut back by 2 bases and J by 4 bases. The CDR3 here is CASSLRGPWGRETQYF. The CDR3 bases are TGTGCCAGCAGTTTAAGGGGGCCATGGGGGAGAGAGACCCAGTACTTC. The variable domain in full, completed from reference TRBV28 and TRBJ2-5, reads DVKVTQSSRYLVKRTGEKVFLECVQDMDHENMFWYRQDPGLGLRLIYFSYDVKMKEKGDIPEGYSVSREKKERFSLILESASTNQTSMYLCASSLRGPWGRETQYFGPGTRLLVL.

Only one count was recorded for this clone. This CDR3 is missing its conserved last phenylalanine or tryptophan, likely due to a read error. The chain has TRBV30 and TRBJ1-4, with D possibly matching TRBD1 (6 bases). Germline loops: CDR1 GTSNPN, CDR2 SVGIG (reference sequence). The length of the CDR3 is 13 residues. Trimming took 2 bases from V and 7 from J, leaving 11 bases between them. The CDR3 here is CAWSWGRGEKLFV. CDR3 DNA sequence: TGTGCCTGGAGTTGGGGGCGCGGTGAAAAACTGTTTGTT.